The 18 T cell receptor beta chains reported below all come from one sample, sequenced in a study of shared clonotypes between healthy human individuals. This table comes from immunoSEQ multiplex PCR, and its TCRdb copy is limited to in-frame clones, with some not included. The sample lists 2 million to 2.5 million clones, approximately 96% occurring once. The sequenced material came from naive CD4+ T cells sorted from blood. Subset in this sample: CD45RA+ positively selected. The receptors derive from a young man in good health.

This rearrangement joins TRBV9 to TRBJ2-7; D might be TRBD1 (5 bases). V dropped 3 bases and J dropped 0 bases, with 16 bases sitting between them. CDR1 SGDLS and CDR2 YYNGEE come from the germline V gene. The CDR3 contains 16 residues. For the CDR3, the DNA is TGTGCCAGCAGCGCCCGTGACAGCCCTTCCTCCTACGAGCAGTACTTC. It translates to CASSARDSPSSYEQYF.

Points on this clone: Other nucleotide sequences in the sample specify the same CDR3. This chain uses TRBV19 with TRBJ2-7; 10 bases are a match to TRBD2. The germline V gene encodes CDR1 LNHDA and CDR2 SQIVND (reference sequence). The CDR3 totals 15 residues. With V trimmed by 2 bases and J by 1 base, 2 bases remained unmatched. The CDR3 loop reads CASSISSGGSYEQYF. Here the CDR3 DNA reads TGTGCCAGTAGTATATCTAGCGGGGGTTCCTACGAGCAGTACTTC. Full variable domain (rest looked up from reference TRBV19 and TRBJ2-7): DGGITQSPKYLFRKEGQNVTLSCEQNLNHDAMYWYRQDPGQGLRLIYYSQIVNDFQKGDIAEGYSVSREKKESFPLTVTSAQKNPTAFYLCASSISSGGSYEQYFGPGTRLTVT.

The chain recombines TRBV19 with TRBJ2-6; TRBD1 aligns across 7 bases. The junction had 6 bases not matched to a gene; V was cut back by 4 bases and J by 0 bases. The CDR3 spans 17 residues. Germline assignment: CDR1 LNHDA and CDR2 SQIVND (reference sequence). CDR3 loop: CASSKTGPISGANVLTF. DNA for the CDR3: TGTGCCAGTAGTAAGACAGGGCCAATCTCTGGGGCCAACGTCCTGACTTTC. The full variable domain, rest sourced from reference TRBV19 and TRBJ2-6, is DGGITQSPKYLFRKEGQNVTLSCEQNLNHDAMYWYRQDPGQGLRLIYYSQIVNDFQKGDIAEGYSVSREKKESFPLTVTSAQKNPTAFYLCASSKTGPISGANVLTFGAGSRLTVL.

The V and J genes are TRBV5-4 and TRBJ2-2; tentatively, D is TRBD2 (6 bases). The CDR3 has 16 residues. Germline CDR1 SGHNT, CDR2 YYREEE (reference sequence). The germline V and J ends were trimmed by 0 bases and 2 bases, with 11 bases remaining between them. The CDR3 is CASSLEAGSNTGELFF. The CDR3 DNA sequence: TGTGCCAGCAGCTTGGAGGCGGGATCCAACACCGGGGAGCTGTTTTTT. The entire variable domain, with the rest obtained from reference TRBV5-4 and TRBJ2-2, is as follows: ETGVTQSPTHLIKTRGQQVTLRCSSQSGHNTVSWYQQALGQGPQFIFQYYREEENGRGNFPPRFSGLQFPNYSSELNVNALELDDSALYLCASSLEAGSNTGELFFGEGSRLTVL.

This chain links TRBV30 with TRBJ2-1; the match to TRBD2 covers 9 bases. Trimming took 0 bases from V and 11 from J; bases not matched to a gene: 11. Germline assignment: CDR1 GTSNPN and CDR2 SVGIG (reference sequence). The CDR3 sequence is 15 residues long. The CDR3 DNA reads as TGTGCCTGGAGTGTAGGTCCGAGCGGGAGGCAGAAGCAGTTCTTC. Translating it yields CAWSVGPSGRQKQFF.

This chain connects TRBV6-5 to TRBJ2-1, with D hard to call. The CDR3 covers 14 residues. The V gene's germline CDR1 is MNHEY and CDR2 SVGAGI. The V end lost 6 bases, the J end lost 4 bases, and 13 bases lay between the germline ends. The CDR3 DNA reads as TGTGCCAGCAGCCCCAAGGGAAGTTACAATGAGCAGTTCTTC. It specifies CASSPKGSYNEQFF.

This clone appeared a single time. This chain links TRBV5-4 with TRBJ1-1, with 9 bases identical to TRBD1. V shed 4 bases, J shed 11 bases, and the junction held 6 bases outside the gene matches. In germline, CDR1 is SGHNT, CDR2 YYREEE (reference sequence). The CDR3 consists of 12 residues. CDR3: CASSEGTGLAFF. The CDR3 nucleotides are TGTGCCAGCAGCGAGGGGACAGGGTTGGCTTTCTTT. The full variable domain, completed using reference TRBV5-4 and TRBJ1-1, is ETGVTQSPTHLIKTRGQQVTLRCSSQSGHNTVSWYQQALGQGPQFIFQYYREEENGRGNFPPRFSGLQFPNYSSELNVNALELDDSALYLCASSEGTGLAFFGQGTRLTVV.

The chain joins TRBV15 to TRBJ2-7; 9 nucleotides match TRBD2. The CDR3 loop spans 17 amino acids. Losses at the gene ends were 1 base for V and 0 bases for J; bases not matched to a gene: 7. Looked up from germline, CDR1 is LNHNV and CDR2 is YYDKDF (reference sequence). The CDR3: CATSRALAGLSSYEQYF. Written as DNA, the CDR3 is TGTGCCACCAGCAGAGCACTAGCGGGCTTGAGCTCCTACGAGCAGTACTTC.

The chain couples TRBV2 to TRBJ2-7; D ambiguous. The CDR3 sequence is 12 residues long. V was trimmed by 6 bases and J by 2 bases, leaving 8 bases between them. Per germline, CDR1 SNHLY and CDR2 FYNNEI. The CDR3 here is CASRNSPYEQYF. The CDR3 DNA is TGTGCCAGCAGGAACAGTCCCTACGAGCAGTACTTC.

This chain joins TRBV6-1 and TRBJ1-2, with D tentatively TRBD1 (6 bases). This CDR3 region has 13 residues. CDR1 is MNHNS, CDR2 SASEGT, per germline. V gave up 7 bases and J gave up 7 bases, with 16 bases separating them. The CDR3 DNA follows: TGTGCCAGCATTCGAACAGGGATGGGTGGCTACACCTTC. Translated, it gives CASIRTGMGGYTF.

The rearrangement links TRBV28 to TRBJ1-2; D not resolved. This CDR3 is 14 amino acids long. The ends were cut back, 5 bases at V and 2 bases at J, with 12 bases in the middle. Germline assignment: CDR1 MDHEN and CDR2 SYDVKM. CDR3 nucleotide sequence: TGTGCCAGCAGTCCCAGAGGCCCGAACTATGGCTACACCTTC. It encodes CASSPRGPNYGYTF.

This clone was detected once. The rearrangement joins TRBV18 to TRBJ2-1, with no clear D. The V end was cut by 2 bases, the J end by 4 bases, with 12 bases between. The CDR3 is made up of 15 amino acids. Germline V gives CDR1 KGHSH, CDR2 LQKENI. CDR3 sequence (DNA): TGTGCCAGCTCACCAATGGGCGGCCGTTACAATGAGCAGTTCTTC. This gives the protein CASSPMGGRYNEQFF.

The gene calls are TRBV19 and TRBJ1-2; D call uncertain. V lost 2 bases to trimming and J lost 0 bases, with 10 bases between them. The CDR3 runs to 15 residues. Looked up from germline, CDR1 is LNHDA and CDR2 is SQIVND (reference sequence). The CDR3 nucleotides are TGTGCCAGTAGTATATCCTTGATCACTAACTATGGCTACACCTTC. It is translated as CASSISLITNYGYTF. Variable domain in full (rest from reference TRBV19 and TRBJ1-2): DGGITQSPKYLFRKEGQNVTLSCEQNLNHDAMYWYRQDPGQGLRLIYYSQIVNDFQKGDIAEGYSVSREKKESFPLTVTSAQKNPTAFYLCASSISLITNYGYTFGSGTRLTVV.

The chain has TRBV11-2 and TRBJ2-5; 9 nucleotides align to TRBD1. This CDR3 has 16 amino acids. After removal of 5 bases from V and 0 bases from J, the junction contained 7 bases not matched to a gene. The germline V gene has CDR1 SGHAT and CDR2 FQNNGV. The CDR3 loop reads CASSPGTGQYQETQYF. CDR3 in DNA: TGTGCCAGCAGCCCAGGGACAGGGCAGTACCAAGAGACCCAGTACTTC.

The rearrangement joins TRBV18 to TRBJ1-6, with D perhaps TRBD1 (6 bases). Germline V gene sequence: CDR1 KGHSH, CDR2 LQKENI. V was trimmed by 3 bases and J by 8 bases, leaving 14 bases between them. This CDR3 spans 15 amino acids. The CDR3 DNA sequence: TGTGCCAGCTCACCCGGTGTCGCAGGGGATTCACCCCTCCACTTT. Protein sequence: CASSPGVAGDSPLHF.

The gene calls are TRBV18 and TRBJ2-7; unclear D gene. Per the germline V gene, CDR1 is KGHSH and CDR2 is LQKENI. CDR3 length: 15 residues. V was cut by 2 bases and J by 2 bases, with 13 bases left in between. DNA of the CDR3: TGTGCCAGCTCACCAACGGAGACATGGCCCTACGAGCAGTACTTC. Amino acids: CASSPTETWPYEQYF. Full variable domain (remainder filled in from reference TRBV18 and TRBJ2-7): NAGVMQNPRHLVRRRGQEARLRCSPMKGHSHVYWYRQLPEEGLKFMVYLQKENIIDESGMPKERFSAEFPKEGPSILRIQQVVRGDSAAYFCASSPTETWPYEQYFGPGTRLTVT.

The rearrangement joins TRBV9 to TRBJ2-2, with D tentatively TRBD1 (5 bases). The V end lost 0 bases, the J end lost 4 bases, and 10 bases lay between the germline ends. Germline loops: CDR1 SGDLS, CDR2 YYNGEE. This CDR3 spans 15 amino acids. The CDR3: CASSVEGQTTGELFF. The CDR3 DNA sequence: TGTGCCAGCAGCGTAGAAGGACAAACCACCGGGGAGCTGTTTTTT.

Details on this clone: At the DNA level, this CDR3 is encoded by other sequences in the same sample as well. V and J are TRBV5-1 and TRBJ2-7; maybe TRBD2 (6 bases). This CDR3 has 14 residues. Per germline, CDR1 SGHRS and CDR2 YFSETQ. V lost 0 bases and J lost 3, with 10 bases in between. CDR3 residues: CASSLGQGGYEQYF. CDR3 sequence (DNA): TGCGCCAGCAGCTTGGGTCAGGGAGGCTACGAGCAGTACTTC.